Sequencing of this TCR beta chain was carried out in a study of blood T cell repertoires in COVID-19. Background on the study: Sources were T cells, B-cell-depleted T cells, or PBMCs; the material itself was cDNA or gDNA.

The CDR3 extends over 14 amino acids. V was cut by 8 bases and J by 2 bases, with 16 bases left in between. Germline V CDR1 and CDR2: SEHNR, FQNEAQ (reference sequence). Assay: immunoSEQ multiplex PCR; the TCRdb copy retains only in-frame clones and omits some. The sample carries approximately 170,000 clones, over 75% recorded once. The gene calls are TRBV7-9 and TRBJ2-7; a possible D gene is TRBD2 (6 bases). Sequenced: peripheral blood. This sequence originates from a man aged 60 to 69 with active or convalescent COVID-19. CDR3 protein: CASGGPGIAYEQYF. Written as DNA, the CDR3 is TGTGCCAGCGGAGGGCCGGGAATAGCCTACGAGCAGTACTTC.